This TCR beta chain came from a study of CD8 T cells in Susac syndrome. Germline CDR1 reads SGDLS; CDR2 reads YYNGEE. Trimming shortened V by 2 bases and J by 6 bases, and 17 bases separated the two germline ends. The CDR3 spans 15 residues. RNA was extracted with the RNeasy kit, and a quantity of roughly 0.5 to 1 ug was reverse transcribed using random hexamers. Amplification of TCR beta CDR3 by immunoSEQ multiplex PCR spanned 54 Vbeta and 13 Jbeta. TCRdb reprocessed the immunoSEQ multiplex PCR reads with MiXCR, giving one entry per CDR3 protein. The sample carries about 430,000 distinct CDR3 sequences, about 85% recorded once. From blood CD8+ and CD4+ T cells, the TCR beta chain was sequenced. While CD8+ and CD4+ T cells were isolated negatively, TEMRA cells were enriched by FACS.

The chain couples TRBV9 to TRBJ1-1; no definite D call. The sequenced sample consisted of CD8+ T cells from PBMCs. The TCR comes from a human donor with multiple sclerosis. The CDR3 coding sequence is TGTGCCAGCAGCGTTATCCCGACCCCCGACGCTGAAGCTTTCTTT. Protein: CASSVIPTPDAEAFF. Complete variable domain (other parts from reference TRBV9 and TRBJ1-1): DSGVTQTPKHLITATGQRVTLRCSPRSGDLSVYWYQQSLDQGLQFLIQYYNGEERAKGNILERFSAQQFPDLHSELNLSSLELGDSALYFCASSVIPTPDAEAFFGQGTRLTVV.